This T cell receptor beta chain was recorded in a study of shared clonotypes between healthy human individuals. On this clone itself: As yet, its antigen is unknown. The same CDR3 arises from other DNA sequences in this sample as well.

There were no recent acute infections or vaccinations among the donors, who were healthy HIV-negative adults. The V gene lost 3 bases and the J gene lost 4 bases, with 6 bases spanning the gap. Germline CDR1 reads SQVTM; CDR2 reads ANQGSEA. This CDR3 spans 11 amino acids. Repertoires were generated with immunoSEQ multiplex PCR, while TCRdb's copy carries only in-frame clones and drops some. This table has roughly 680,000 clones, roughly 72% appearing once. The study, taken as a whole, reports: How much donors shared clonotypes was expected to be affected by sequencing depth.

This receptor was identified in a woman aged 25-40 years in good health. The rearrangement links TRBV29-1 to TRBJ1-2; tentatively, D is TRBD1 (5 bases). The sequenced sample was memory CD4+ T cells sorted from blood. Subset noted: CD45RA-negative fraction. CDR3 sequence: CSVDDSYGYTF. Written as DNA, the CDR3 is TGCAGCGTTGATGACAGCTATGGCTACACCTTC.